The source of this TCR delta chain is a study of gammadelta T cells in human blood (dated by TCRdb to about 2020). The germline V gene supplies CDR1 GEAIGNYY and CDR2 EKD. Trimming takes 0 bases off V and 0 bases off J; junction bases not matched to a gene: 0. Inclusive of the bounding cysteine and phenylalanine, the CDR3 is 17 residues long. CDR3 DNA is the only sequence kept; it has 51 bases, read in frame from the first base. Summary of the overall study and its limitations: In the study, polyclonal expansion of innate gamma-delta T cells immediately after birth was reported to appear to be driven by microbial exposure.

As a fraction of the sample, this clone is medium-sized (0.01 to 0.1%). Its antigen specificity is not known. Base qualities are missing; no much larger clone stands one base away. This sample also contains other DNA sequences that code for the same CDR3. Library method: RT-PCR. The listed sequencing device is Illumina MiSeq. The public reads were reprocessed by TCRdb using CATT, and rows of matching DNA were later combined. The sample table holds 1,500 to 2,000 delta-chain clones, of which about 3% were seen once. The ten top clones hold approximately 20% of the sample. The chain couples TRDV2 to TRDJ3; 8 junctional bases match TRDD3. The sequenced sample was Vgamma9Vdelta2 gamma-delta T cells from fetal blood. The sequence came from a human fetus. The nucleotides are TGTGCCTGTGACACCACTGGGGGCTCCTGGGACACCCGACAGATGTTTTTC. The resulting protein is CACDTTGGSWDTRQMFF.